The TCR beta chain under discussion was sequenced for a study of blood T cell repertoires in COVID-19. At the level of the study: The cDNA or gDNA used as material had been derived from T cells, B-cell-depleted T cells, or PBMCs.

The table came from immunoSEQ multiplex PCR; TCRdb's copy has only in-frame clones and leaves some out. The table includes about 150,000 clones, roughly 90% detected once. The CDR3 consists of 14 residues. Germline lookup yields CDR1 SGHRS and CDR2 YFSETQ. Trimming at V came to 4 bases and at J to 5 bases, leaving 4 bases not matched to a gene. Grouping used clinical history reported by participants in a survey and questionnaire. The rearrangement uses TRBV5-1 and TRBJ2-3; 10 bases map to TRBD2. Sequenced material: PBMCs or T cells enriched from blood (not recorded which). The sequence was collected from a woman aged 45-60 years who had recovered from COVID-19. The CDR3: CASSAGLALDTQYF. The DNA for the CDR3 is TGCGCCAGCAGCGCGGGACTAGCGCTAGATACGCAGTATTTT.